This T cell receptor (beta chain) was observed in a study of CD8+ T cells in alopecia areata. Turning to the study itself: Treated patients' severity was scored by percentage of affected scalp area.

Comments on this clone: Its specificity is unknown.

The germline V gene has CDR1 SGDLS and CDR2 YYNGEE. Trimming stripped 0 bases from V and 6 bases from J, with 12 bases between. This CDR3 has 14 amino acids. Treatment here: oral pan-JAK inhibitor, 5-10 mg twice daily. General study points: Researchers say the link of baseline CD8+ expansion to response remains uncertain, with one nonresponder.

Following extraction, RNA underwent reverse transcription to cDNA, which served as the sequencing template. TCRdb's table, derived via immunoSEQ multiplex PCR, lists solely in-frame clones and lacks some. The sample consists of about 150,000 clones, about 51% of them appearing once. The origin of this receptor is a human donor with alopecia areata. The sample was CD8+ T cells sorted from blood, taken at week 4, from a patient treated with tofacitinib. The chain has TRBV9 and TRBJ1-1; D may be TRBD1 (5 bases). CDR3 region: CASSVAPTVAEAFF. The CDR3 bases are TGTGCCAGCAGCGTAGCTCCGACAGTCGCTGAAGCTTTCTTT.